What follows is one T cell receptor (beta chain) and its context. Its specificity is unknown. Assay used: immunoSEQ multiplex PCR; TCRdb lists only in-frame clones, some missing. The table shows tens of thousands of clones, with 80% to 95% occurring only once. V was clipped by 0 bases and J by 3 bases, with 9 bases between them. The CDR3 extends over 14 amino acids. The germline gives CDR1 SGHRS, CDR2 YFSETQ. This entry is derived from a study of T cell clones after liver transplantation. Study-level background: Liver transplant recipients had immunosuppression withdrawal attempted within 2 years. Tolerant meant at least one year fully off immunosuppression without liver enzymes above twice normal. Study-wide results and caveats: Donor-reactive sequences fell more than third party-reactive ones, suggesting partial deletion.

The clonotype comes from a human patient who received a liver transplant. Some of these T cells may belong to the graft donor. This chain uses TRBV5-1 with TRBJ1-1; D gene unclear. Sequenced here: CD4+ T cells from blood, sampled around 27 months after liver transplant. The CDR3 DNA reads as TGCGCCAGCAGCTTGGTATTTGGGGACACTGAAGCTTTCTTT. This sequence encodes CASSLVFGDTEAFF.